Below are 9 T cell receptor beta chains sequenced from a single sample in a study of blood T cell repertoires in COVID-19. TCRdb keeps only in-frame clones here, not all; method: immunoSEQ multiplex PCR. The table shows roughly 300,000 clones, with around 86% occurring only once. The source material was PBMCs or T cells enriched from blood (not recorded which). These receptors all come from a man aged 30-40 years who had recovered from COVID-19.

This chain links TRBV19 with TRBJ2-1; 8 bases match TRBD1. Germline CDR1 LNHDA, CDR2 SQIVND (reference sequence). Trimming at V came to 3 bases and at J to 0 bases, leaving 4 bases not matched to a gene. The CDR3 spans 16 residues. CDR3 in DNA: TGTGCCAGTAGTATCCAGGGGGCGAGCTCCTACAATGAGCAGTTCTTC. As protein: CASSIQGASSYNEQFF.

The chain is built from TRBV12-3 or TRBV12-4 and TRBJ2-1; D possibly corresponds to TRBD2 (5 bases). There are 13 residues in the CDR3. V lost 7 bases, J lost 8 bases, and 15 bases lay in between. The CDR3 sequence is CASTSSGGYEQFF. CDR3 nucleotides: TGTGCCAGCACCTCTTCCGGAGGATATGAGCAGTTCTTC.

The J gene is TRBJ2-3, the V gene TRBV21-1; the table's TRBD2 call for D was not verified on the DNA. TRBV21-1 is marked as a pseudogene. CDR3 size: 19 residues. The CDR3 protein is CASSASGLAGGQGTDTQYF. The CDR3 region has the DNA TGTGCCAGCAGCGCCTCGGGACTAGCGGGGGGGCAGGGCACAGATACGCAGTATTTT.

As to this clone: The junction departs from germline at one end; a sequencing error may be responsible. The CDR3 nucleotides are TGTGCCAGTAGTCTAGAAGCGGGGGGCTGGTATTTT. Its translation is CASSLEAGGWYF. V gene TRBV19 combines with J gene TRBJ2-3, with 9 nucleotides matching TRBD2. Looked up from germline, CDR1 is LNHDA and CDR2 is SQIVND (reference sequence). CDR3 length equals 12 residues.

This clone occurred a few times. Written as DNA, the CDR3 is TGTGCCAGCAGACTTAGGACAGGGGCCTCAACTAACTATGGCTACACCTTC. This encodes CASRLRTGASTNYGYTF. V and J are TRBV28 and TRBJ1-2; TRBD1 matches 9 bases. The J segment lost 0 bases and the V segment lost 6 bases, leaving 11 bases of the junction unmatched. There are 17 residues in the CDR3. Germline-derived CDR1 and CDR2 are MDHEN and SYDVKM.

The chain joins TRBV18 to TRBJ1-2; D unclear. CDR1 KGHSH and CDR2 LQKENI come from the germline V gene. V was clipped by 0 bases and J by 4 bases, with 12 bases between them. The CDR3 contains 15 residues. CDR3 bases: TGTGCCAGCTCACCACCGGGTTCGGGAGGCTATGGCTACACCTTC. Translated, it gives CASSPPGSGGYGYTF.

The rearrangement uses TRBV18 and TRBJ2-1; D ambiguous. This CDR3 has 14 residues. The germline CDR1 and CDR2 sequences are KGHSH and LQKENI. The ends were cut back, 2 bases at V and 5 bases at J, with 10 bases in the middle. The DNA of the CDR3 is TGTGCCAGCTCACCAAATCGACTGAACAATGAGCAGTTCTTC. Translation: CASSPNRLNNEQFF. The full variable domain, with the rest looked up from reference TRBV18 and TRBJ2-1, is NAGVMQNPRHLVRRRGQEARLRCSPMKGHSHVYWYRQLPEEGLKFMVYLQKENIIDESGMPKERFSAEFPKEGPSILRIQQVVRGDSAAYFCASSPNRLNNEQFFGPGTRLTVL.

The chain has TRBV13 and TRBJ2-7, with D perhaps TRBD2 (6 bases). CDR1 and CDR2 from the germline V gene are PRHDT and FYEKMQ (reference sequence). This CDR3 spans 15 amino acids. V was trimmed by 3 bases and J by 4 bases, leaving 16 bases between them. In DNA, the CDR3 is TGTGCCAGCAGCTTTGAGGGAGGCCGACTTTACGAGCAGTACTTC. Translation gives CASSFEGGRLYEQYF. The whole variable domain, remainder taken from reference TRBV13 and TRBJ2-7, is AAGVIQSPRHLIKEKRETATLKCYPIPRHDTVYWYQQGPGQDPQFLISFYEKMQSDKGSIPDRFSAQQFSDYHSELNMSSLELGDSALYFCASSFEGGRLYEQYFGPGTRLTVT.

The chain links TRBV15 to TRBJ2-6, with 8 bases that match TRBD1. Germline CDR1 is LNHNV and CDR2 is YYDKDF (reference sequence). The CDR3 length is 18 residues. V lost 3 bases, J lost 0 bases, and 7 bases stayed unmatched. CDR3 coding DNA: TGTGCCACCAGCAGCGGAGGGACAGGCTACTCTGGGGCCAACGTCCTGACTTTC. Protein: CATSSGGTGYSGANVLTF.